This paragraph reports one T cell receptor beta chain. The antigen this receptor binds is unknown. Within one base of it there is no much larger clone, and no base qualities were kept. Using the deep immunoSEQ assay, TCR CDR3 regions were amplified from genomic DNA by multiplex PCR. Extracted genomic DNA from each cell subset was spread evenly across all wells of several immunoSEQ 96-well plates, with each plate serving as a replicate. For sorted subsets, approximately 190 ng of genomic DNA, equivalent to roughly 30,000 T cell genomes, went into each replicate PCR. Purified libraries were quantified with a Qubit 3.0 fluorometer, sized on a Bioanalyzer 2100, and re-quantified with the KAPA Library Quantification kit. Every immunoSEQ 96-well plate was sequenced on a dedicated single-read 150-cycle Illumina NextSeq 550 flow cell. In the paper's pipeline: Because only junctional sequences without quality scores were contained in the immunoSEQ output, filtering matching that applied to full-length reads could not be performed. Sequences were annotated with PyIR, a Python wrapper for IgBLAST v1.9, using IMGT germline references to assign V/J genes and CDR3. Reads were filtered out if the reads had weak V/J assignments (E-value above 1e-6), no CDR3, stop codons, out-of-frame junctions, or ambiguous translated residues. V3J clonotypes were defined by identical inferred V gene, J gene, and CDR3 amino acid sequence. The percentage overlap between two repertoires was calculated by dividing the number of shared unique clonotypes by the size of the smaller repertoire. RTK rarefaction, the Chao1 estimator, and Recon v2.1 estimates of unobserved clonotypes were used to assess repertoire richness. OLGA was used to compute generation probabilities for all TCRbeta clonotypes that the gDNA method yielded from a few donors. As stored in TCRdb, this immuneACCESS dataset retains in-frame rearrangements with V and J assigned. A fraction of the clones does not appear; measured against another copy, unresolved V genes explain less than half of the discrepancy, and the remainder lacks a known reason. D and trimming were read from the DNA, whereas the V and J calls and clone size are those reported in that table. Present in this sample are 150,000 to 200,000 clones, 85% to 95% of which were seen just once. The ten largest clonotypes hold 0.067% of the sample.

This sample was taken from a study of shared clonotypes between healthy human individuals (dated by TCRdb to 2020 to 2021). In terms of the full investigation: The cohort included three men and a couple of women between 18 and 49 years of age. For each donor, three plates each were used for CD4 naive and CD4 memory, two plates were used for CD8 naive, and one plate was used for CD8 memory. Blood TCR repertoires of roughly five healthy adults were deeply sequenced to estimate repertoire size and the extent of clonotype sharing between individuals. Leukapheresis yielded between about 0.94 and 9 billion PBMCs per donor. Libraries were prepared and TCR repertoires were sequenced by different laboratories using diverse techniques, in order to increase sequencing depth and limit assay-specific biases. General findings and caveats noted by the study authors: Compared with non-shared clonotypes, the clonotypes found in all four sorted-subset donors had higher generation probabilities. Roughly 5.2% of naive CD4, around 3.5% of naive CD8, about 2.1% of memory CD4, and roughly 0.4% of memory CD8 clonotypes were shared across several donors. Even with the large sequencing depth, rarefaction of the sorted-subset datasets indicated that sequencing was incomplete. Pairwise subsampling indicated that sequencing depth was expected to affect the degree of clonotype sharing among donors. Sampling was restricted to blood, and TCR repertoires in tissue are likely to differ from TCR repertoires in blood. The genetic and exposure-history diversity represented was limited by the small number of donors. Larger estimated clonotype richness was generally found for naive subsets than for memory subsets.

Donors were healthy HIV-negative adults with no recently reported acute infections or vaccinations. All donors were Caucasian adults living in Nashville, Tennessee, USA. CD4+ T cells were enriched by magnetic negative selection, after which naive cells were positively selected on CD45RA and the negative fraction was taken as the memory subset. Blood was collected by leukapheresis, and PBMCs were isolated by Ficoll-Histopaque density gradient centrifugation and then cryopreserved in liquid nitrogen vapor phase. Purity and quantity of every magnetically sorted T cell population were checked by analytical flow cytometry. Each sorted fraction had its genomic DNA isolated and then quantified by UV absorbance on a Nanodrop 2000c. Sequencing was carried out using naive CD4+ T cells sorted from blood. The label giving this sample's cell subset or site can be read as: CD45RA+ positively selected. The sequence came from a woman aged 25-40 years in good health.

The DNA sequence is as follows: TGTGCCAGTCAACAGGGTTTCTCTGGAAACACCATATATTTT. The resulting protein is CASQQGFSGNTIYF. The chain is made from TRBV19 and TRBJ1-3; a tentative D call is TRBD1 (6 bases match). V drops 8 bases and J drops 0 bases, leaving 11 bases in between. The CDR3 runs 14 residues from the cysteine to the phenylalanine. The read is trimmed to its CDR3 DNA, 42 bases read in frame from base 1. CDR1 and CDR2 are drawn from the germline V gene (reference sequence): LNHDA, SQIVND.